The next 4 T cell receptor beta chains were all read from a single sample in a study of cytomegalovirus exposure and HLA in healthy donors. It was with 60 Vbeta and 13 Jbeta primers that the PCR ran. This table comes from immunoSEQ multiplex PCR, and its TCRdb copy is limited to in-frame clones, with some not included. The data contain 120,000 or so clones, less than 90% of them singletons. Specimen: PBMCs. Every receptor here comes from a man between 18 and 35 years old in good health and CMV-seropositive.

The V gene is TRBV19, the J gene TRBJ1-1, with TRBD1 as a possible D gene (5 bases). The CDR3 loop spans 15 amino acids. In germline, CDR1 is LNHDA, CDR2 SQIVND (reference sequence). V lost 4 bases, J lost 6 bases, and 18 bases lay in between. CDR3 bases: TGTGCCAGTAGTAGCCCGACAGCCACATGGGCTGAAGCTTTCTTT. Protein sequence: CASSSPTATWAEAFF.

The chain employs TRBV5-1 and TRBJ2-5; 12 nucleotides align to TRBD2. The V gene end was trimmed by 4 bases and the J gene end by 5 bases; junction bases not matched to a gene: 6. CDR3 length: 15 residues. In germline, CDR1 is SGHRS, CDR2 YFSETQ. DNA for the CDR3: TGCGCCAGCAGCCCTGGGACTAGCGGGTATGAGACCCAGTACTTC. It specifies CASSPGTSGYETQYF.

The chain is built from TRBV12-5 and TRBJ1-5, with 8 bases matching TRBD1. The ends lost 1 base at V and 5 bases at J; junction bases unmatched: 10. CDR3 length: 17 amino acids. Germline assignment: CDR1 LGHNT and CDR2 FRNRAP. The CDR3 DNA follows: TGTGCTAGTGGTTTGGGAAAGACAGGGGCTCGGGATCAGCCCCAGCATTTT. Translated: CASGLGKTGARDQPQHF. The variable domain in full, completed from reference TRBV12-5 and TRBJ1-5, reads DARVTQTPRHKVTEMGQEVTMRCQPILGHNTVFWYRQTMMQGLELLAYFRNRAPLDDSGMPKDRFSAEMPDATLATLKIQPSEPRDSAVYFCASGLGKTGARDQPQHFGDGTRLSIL.

The rearrangement uses TRBV11-1 and TRBJ1-1; TRBD1 is a possible D gene (6 bases). CDR3 length: 15 residues. Germline assignment: CDR1 SGHAT and CDR2 FQDESV (reference sequence). Trimming cost V 2 bases and J 7 bases, with 17 bases left between them. The CDR3 region has the DNA TGTGCCAGCAGCTTATTATGGGAGGGGGACCTTGAAGCTTTCTTT. It is translated as CASSLLWEGDLEAFF.